This entry is about one T cell receptor beta chain. The record originates from a study of blood T cell repertoires in COVID-19. Method: immunoSEQ multiplex PCR; TCRdb's copy keeps in-frame clones and lacks some. The table shows under 200,000 clones, with 85% occurring only once. The clonotype comes from a man aged 60 to 69 with COVID-19, enrolled during active disease. The sample consisted of peripheral blood.

The CDR3 DNA is TGTGCCAGCAGTTATGGACAGGTGAGCAATCAGCCCCAGCATTTT. Amino acids: CASSYGQVSNQPQHF. The chain is built from TRBV6-2 or TRBV6-3 and TRBJ1-5, with 7 bases matching TRBD1. Germline CDR1 reads MNHEY; CDR2 reads SVGEGT. Trimming at V came to 3 bases and at J to 1 base, leaving 3 bases not matched to a gene. The CDR3 is 15 amino acids.